The clone carrying this T cell receptor (beta chain) was detected many times. Its antigen is still unknown. The sample comes from a study of T cell repertoires in cytomegalovirus infection. The overall study: Both a matching HLA type and CMV infection were indicated by public TCR beta signatures.

With 4 bases clipped from V and 5 bases from J, the junction kept 5 bases outside the gene matches. The CDR3 is made up of 14 amino acids. Germline assignment: CDR1 SGHTA and CDR2 FQGNSA. MiXCR was run by TCRdb on the reads, yielding one entry per CDR3 protein. The sample records about 830,000 distinct CDR3 sequences, over 25% being singletons. The sample here was cultured CD8+ T cells from PBMCs, taken from culture after CMV antigen stimulation. This rearrangement joins TRBV7-2 to TRBJ2-7; TRBD2 matches 10 bases. The source is a human donor in good health (CMV status not recorded). Some clones in this sample may be carry-over from other donors' samples. The CDR3 nucleotides read TGTGCCAGCAGCTGGACTAGCGGAACTCACGAGCAGTACGTC. It is translated as CASSWTSGTHEQYV.